This is a list of T cell receptor beta chains from one sample in a study of memory CD4+ T cells and cytomegalovirus serostatus. The assay was immunoSEQ multiplex PCR, and TCRdb's table has in-frame clones only and misses some. The sample consists of 61,000 or so clones, roughly 75% of them appearing once. The sequenced material came from memory CD4+ T cells from blood. These receptor sequences come from an adult in good health and CMV-seronegative. Some clones in this sample may be carry-over from other donors' samples. Each CDR3 is given with its conserved first and last residue. Each record gives: V gene, J gene, D gene, CDR3 DNA, CDR3 protein. D genes are given only for firm matches.

V gene: TRBV7-2; J gene: TRBJ2-1; D gene: TRBD2; CDR3 DNA: TGTGCCAGCAGCTTCCCGACTAGCGGGAGTAATGAGCAGTTCTTC; CDR3 protein: CASSFPTSGSNEQFF
V gene: TRBV5-1; J gene: TRBJ1-5; D gene: TRBD1; CDR3 DNA: TGCGCCAGCAGCTTGGACAGGGGCGGTCAGCCCCAGCATTTT; CDR3 protein: CASSLDRGGQPQHF
V gene: TRBV7-9; J gene: TRBJ2-3; D gene: TRBD2; CDR3 DNA: TGTGCCAGCAGCTTAGCTCGTACTAGCGGGGGCGGGAGCACAGATACGCAGTATTTT; CDR3 protein: CASSLARTSGGGSTDTQYF
V gene: TRBV6-1; J gene: TRBJ1-4; D gene: TRBD1; CDR3 DNA: TGTGCCAGCAGTGGGTATAGGACAGGGGGTTTGTTT; CDR3 protein: CASSGYRTGGLF
V gene: TRBV2; J gene: TRBJ1-5; D gene: .; CDR3 DNA: TGTGCCAGCATGGGGGACAATCAGCCCCAGCATTTT; CDR3 protein: CASMGDNQPQHF
V gene: TRBV11-1; J gene: TRBJ2-3; D gene: .; CDR3 DNA: .; CDR3 protein: CASILEGTDTQYF
V gene: TRBV7-8; J gene: TRBJ2-7; D gene: .; CDR3 DNA: TGTGCCAGCAGCTCGCCGGACAGAAGCGAGCAGTACTTC; CDR3 protein: CASSSPDRSEQYF
V gene: TRBV7-2; J gene: TRBJ2-3; D gene: .; CDR3 DNA: TGTGCCAGCAGCTTAGCTGAAGGTACAGATACGCAGTATTTT; CDR3 protein: CASSLAEGTDTQYF
V gene: TRBV5-4; J gene: TRBJ2-1; D gene: TRBD2; CDR3 DNA: TGTGCCAGCAGCGACCGGACTAGCGGGAGCACCTACAATGAGCAGTTCTTC; CDR3 protein: CASSDRTSGSTYNEQFF
V gene: TRBV5-4; J gene: TRBJ2-7; D gene: TRBD1; CDR3 DNA: TGTGCCAGCACCACAGGAGGGACAGGGGCCAACGAGCAGTACTTC; CDR3 protein: CASTTGGTGANEQYF
V gene: TRBV28; J gene: TRBJ1-4; D gene: .; CDR3 DNA: TGTGCCAGCAGTTTTATGGGGAGCCTAAATGAAAAACTGTTTTTT; CDR3 protein: CASSFMGSLNEKLFF
V gene: TRBV6-6; J gene: TRBJ2-7; D gene: .; CDR3 DNA: TGTGCCAGCAGTTCCCCCTTCCGAGACGAGCAGTACTTC; CDR3 protein: CASSSPFRDEQYF
V gene: TRBV5-1; J gene: TRBJ2-1; D gene: .; CDR3 DNA: TGCGCCAGCAGCTTAATAGGGAAAAATGAGCAGTTCTTC; CDR3 protein: CASSLIGKNEQFF
V gene: TRBV5-4; J gene: TRBJ1-3; D gene: TRBD1; CDR3 DNA: TGTGCCAGCAGCTCCCGACAGGGCTCTGGAAACACCATATATTTT; CDR3 protein: CASSSRQGSGNTIYF
V gene: TRBV6-5; J gene: TRBJ2-2; D gene: .; CDR3 DNA: TGTGCCAGCAATAGCGGAGACAGAGCCGGGGAGCTGTTTTTT; CDR3 protein: CASNSGDRAGELFF
V gene: TRBV7-9; J gene: TRBJ1-1; D gene: .; CDR3 DNA: TGTGCCAGCAGCTTAGGGGTGGTGAACACTGAAGCTTTCTTT; CDR3 protein: CASSLGVVNTEAFF